This T cell receptor beta chain was observed in a study of technical replicates of blood from several donors (dated by TCRdb to 2015 to 2018). The cysteine opens and the phenylalanine closes a CDR3 of 16 amino acids. Only the CDR3 DNA is retained, 48 bases long and in frame from the first base. From V the trimming removes 0 bases and from J it removes 2 bases, while the gene matches leave 2 bases of the junction unaccounted for. From a lookup of the germline V gene (reference sequence), CDR1 and CDR2 are LNHNV and YYDKDF. Libraries were prepared through the immunoSEQ multiplex PCR assay. What TCRdb holds here is the immuneACCESS table cut down to in-frame rearrangements. Part of the clones is not present; checked against another copy, under half of the missing clones reflect an unresolved V gene, and the others are unexplained. This sample comprises 12,000 or so clones, 65% to 85% of them detected only once. Roughly 14% of the sample is taken by the ten largest.

Regarding this clone: Its antigen is unknown. No clone much larger than this one lies a single base away; base qualities are absent.

This TCR came from a human donor in good health. Sequencing used PBMCs. The chain links TRBV15 with TRBJ1-5; 9 of the junction bases match TRBD1. The CDR3 corresponds to CATSRDWDRGNQPQHF. The DNA reads TGTGCCACCAGCAGAGATTGGGACAGGGGCAATCAGCCCCAGCATTTT.